Listed here are 8 T cell receptor beta chains from one sample, sequenced in a study of cytomegalovirus exposure and HLA in healthy donors. A multiplex PCR was run with 60 Vbeta primers and 13 Jbeta primers. Assay: immunoSEQ multiplex PCR; the TCRdb copy retains only in-frame clones and omits some. Here the sample spans about 78,000 clones, roughly 80% being singletons. Sequencing was done on a sample of PBMCs. The source is a male donor in good health and CMV-seronegative.

The gene calls are TRBV9 and TRBJ2-4, with 7 bases lining up with TRBD2. V shed 0 bases, J shed 8 bases, and the junction held 11 bases outside the gene matches. The CDR3 loop spans 16 amino acids. CDR1 SGDLS and CDR2 YYNGEE come from the germline V gene. For the CDR3, the DNA is TGTGCCAGCAGCGTAGGGGCGACGGGAGGCCCACACATTCAGTACTTC. It encodes CASSVGATGGPHIQYF.

V is TRBV9 and J is TRBJ2-3; 9 nucleotides agree with TRBD1. Germline lookup yields CDR1 SGDLS and CDR2 YYNGEE. CDR3 length: 14 residues. V shed 2 bases, J shed 5 bases, and the junction held 3 bases outside the gene matches. CDR3 sequence reads: CASSVTGGEDTQYF. CDR3 nucleotides: TGTGCCAGCAGCGTGACAGGGGGGGAAGATACGCAGTATTTT.

In this sample, this clone turned up once. The chain carries TRBV10-3 and TRBJ1-5; no definite D call. This CDR3 spans 16 amino acids. V was shortened by 8 bases and J by 4 bases, with 21 bases between the two germline ends. Germline CDR1 reads ENHRY; CDR2 reads SYGVKD. The CDR3 DNA follows: TGTGCCATCTCAGGAGAGGGAGCGGGGAGGAATCAGCCCCAGCATTTT. Encoded protein: CAISGEGAGRNQPQHF.

This clone was counted between two and nine times. The chain couples TRBV11-2 to TRBJ1-5; D call uncertain. This CDR3 region has 13 residues. Germline V gene lookup returns CDR1 SGHAT and CDR2 FQNNGV. V lost 2 bases and J lost 4, with 6 bases in between. CDR3 coding DNA: TGTGCCAGCAGCTTATCCCTTAATCAGCCCCAGCATTTT. This encodes CASSLSLNQPQHF.

The chain recombines TRBV14 with TRBJ2-7; tentatively, D is TRBD1 (5 bases). Germline lookup yields CDR1 SGHDN and CDR2 FVKESK. V was clipped by 3 bases and J by 1 base, with 10 bases between them. This CDR3 comprises 14 residues. DNA of the CDR3: TGTGCCAGCAGCCATCAGCCAGGGTCCTACGAGCAGTACTTC. This encodes CASSHQPGSYEQYF. Full variable domain (rest looked up from reference TRBV14 and TRBJ2-7): EAGVTQFPSHSVIEKGQTVTLRCDPISGHDNLYWYRRVMGKEIKFLLHFVKESKQDESGMPNNRFLAERTGGTYSTLKVQPAELEDSGVYFCASSHQPGSYEQYFGPGTRLTVT.

This clone was recorded only once. The CDR3 nucleotides read TGTGCCAGCAGCTTACGCGGGAAAGTCTACGAGCAGTACTTC. Translating it yields CASSLRGKVYEQYF. The chain carries TRBV5-4 and TRBJ2-7; tentative D call: TRBD2 (6 bases). CDR1 SGHNT and CDR2 YYREEE come from the germline V gene (reference sequence). V dropped 2 bases and J dropped 3 bases, with 12 bases sitting between them. There are 14 residues in the CDR3.

This clone came up once. This chain uses TRBV30 with TRBJ1-2, with TRBD1 matching over 12 bases. V shed 6 bases and J 4 bases; nucleotides not matched to a gene: 15. Germline loops: CDR1 GTSNPN, CDR2 SVGIG (reference sequence). The CDR3 has 17 residues. CDR3 sequence reads: CACNTGQGASPLYGYTF. The CDR3 region has the DNA TGTGCCTGCAATACGGGACAGGGGGCCAGTCCCCTCTATGGCTACACCTTC.

This rearrangement joins TRBV28 to TRBJ2-3; perhaps TRBD2 as D (5 bases). Per the germline V gene, CDR1 is MDHEN and CDR2 is SYDVKM. With 7 bases removed from V and 6 bases from J, the gap between germline ends came to 20 bases. The CDR3 contains 15 residues. CDR3 coding DNA: TGTGCCAGCACCGCGGCGGGCTTCCCCCGGGATACGCAGTATTTT. As protein: CASTAAGFPRDTQYF.